The present T cell receptor (beta chain) was sequenced within a study of cytomegalovirus exposure and HLA in healthy donors. PCR amplification relied on 60 Vbeta primers (plus 13 Jbeta primers). TCRdb keeps only in-frame clones here, not all; method: immunoSEQ multiplex PCR. The data contain around 150,000 clones, about 75% of them seen just once; the ten biggest clones take up roughly 13%. V lost 4 bases to trimming and J lost 5 bases; unmatched junction nucleotides: 9. This CDR3 has 15 amino acids. The germline V gene encodes CDR1 SGHDT and CDR2 YYEEEE. The specimen sequenced was PBMCs. The chain carries TRBV5-6 and TRBJ2-1; 7 bases agree with TRBD1. The receptor was derived from a man in his fifties in good health and CMV-seropositive. The DNA for the CDR3 is TGTGCCAGCAGCCAACAGGGGTATCGCGACAATGAGCAGTTCTTC. Translated, it gives CASSQQGYRDNEQFF.